This T cell receptor (beta chain) was identified during a study of cytomegalovirus exposure and HLA in healthy donors. Study conclusions and caveats: There were several of the most significant clusters that appeared linked to common viral pathogens in a later analysis.

A remark on this clone: Its specificity is not known.

This CDR3 has 18 amino acids. Losses at the gene ends were 2 bases for V and 0 bases for J; bases not matched to a gene: 9. Germline-derived CDR1 and CDR2 are SGHVS and FNYEAQ. PCR was performed using 60 Vbeta and 13 Jbeta primers. Profiling relied on immunoSEQ multiplex PCR, and the TCRdb table lists in-frame clones only, not all of them. Found here are about 47,000 clones, 65% to 80% of them singletons; the top ten hold about 6%. This receptor was identified in a man under 40 in good health and CMV-seronegative. The V and J genes are TRBV7-6 and TRBJ2-2, with TRBD2 identical over 7 bases. Sequencing was performed on PBMCs. DNA of the CDR3: TGTGCCAGCAGCTTAAGGCTCGCTAGCGGAGCGAACACCGGGGAGCTGTTTTTT. This encodes CASSLRLASGANTGELFF.